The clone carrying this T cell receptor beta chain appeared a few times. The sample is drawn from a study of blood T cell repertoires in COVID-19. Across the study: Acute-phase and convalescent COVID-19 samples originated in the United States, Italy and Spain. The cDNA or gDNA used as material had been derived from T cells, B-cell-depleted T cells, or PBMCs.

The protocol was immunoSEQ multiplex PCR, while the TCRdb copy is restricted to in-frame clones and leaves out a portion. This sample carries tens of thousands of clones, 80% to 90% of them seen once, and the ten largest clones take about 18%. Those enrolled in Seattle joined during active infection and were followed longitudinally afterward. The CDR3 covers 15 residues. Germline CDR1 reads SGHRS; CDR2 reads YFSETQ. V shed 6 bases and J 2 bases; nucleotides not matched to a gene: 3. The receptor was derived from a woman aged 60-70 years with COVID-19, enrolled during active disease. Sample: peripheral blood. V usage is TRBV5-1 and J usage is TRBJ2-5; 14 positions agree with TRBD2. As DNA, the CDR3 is TGCGCCAGCACGAGACTAGCGGGAGGGCAAGAGACCCAGTACTTC. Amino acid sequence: CASTRLAGGQETQYF.